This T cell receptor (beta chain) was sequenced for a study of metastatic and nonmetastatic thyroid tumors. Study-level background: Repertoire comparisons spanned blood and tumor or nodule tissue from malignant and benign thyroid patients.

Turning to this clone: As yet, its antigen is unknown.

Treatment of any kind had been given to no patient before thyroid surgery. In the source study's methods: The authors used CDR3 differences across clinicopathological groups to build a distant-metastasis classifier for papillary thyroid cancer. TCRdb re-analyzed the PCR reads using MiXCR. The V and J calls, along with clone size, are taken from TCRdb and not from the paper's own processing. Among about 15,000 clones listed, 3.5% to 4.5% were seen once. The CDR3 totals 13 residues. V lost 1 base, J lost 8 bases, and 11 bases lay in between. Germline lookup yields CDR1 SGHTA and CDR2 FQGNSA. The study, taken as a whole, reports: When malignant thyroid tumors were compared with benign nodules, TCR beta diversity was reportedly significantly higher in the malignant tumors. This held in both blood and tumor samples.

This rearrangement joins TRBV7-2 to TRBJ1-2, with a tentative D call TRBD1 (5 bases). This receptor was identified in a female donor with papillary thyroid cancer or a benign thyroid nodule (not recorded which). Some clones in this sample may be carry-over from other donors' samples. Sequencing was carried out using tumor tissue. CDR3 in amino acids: CASSLEGIEGYTF. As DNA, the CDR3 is TGTGCCAGCAGCTTAGAGGGGATCGAAGGCTACACCTTC.